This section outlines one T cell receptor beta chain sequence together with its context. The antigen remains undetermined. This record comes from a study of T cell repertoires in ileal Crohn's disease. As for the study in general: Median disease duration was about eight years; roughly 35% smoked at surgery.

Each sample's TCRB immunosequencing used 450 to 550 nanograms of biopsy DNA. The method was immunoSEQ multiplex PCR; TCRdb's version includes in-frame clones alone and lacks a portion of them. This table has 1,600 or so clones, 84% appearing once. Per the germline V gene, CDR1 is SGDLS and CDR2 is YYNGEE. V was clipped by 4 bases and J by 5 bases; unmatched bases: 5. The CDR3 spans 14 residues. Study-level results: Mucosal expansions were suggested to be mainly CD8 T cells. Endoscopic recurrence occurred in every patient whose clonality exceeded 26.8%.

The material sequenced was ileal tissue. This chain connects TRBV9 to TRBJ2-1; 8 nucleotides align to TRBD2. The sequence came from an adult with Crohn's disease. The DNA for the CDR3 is TGTGCCAGCAGCCGGGGACTAGTAGACAATGAGCAGTTCTTC. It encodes CASSRGLVDNEQFF.